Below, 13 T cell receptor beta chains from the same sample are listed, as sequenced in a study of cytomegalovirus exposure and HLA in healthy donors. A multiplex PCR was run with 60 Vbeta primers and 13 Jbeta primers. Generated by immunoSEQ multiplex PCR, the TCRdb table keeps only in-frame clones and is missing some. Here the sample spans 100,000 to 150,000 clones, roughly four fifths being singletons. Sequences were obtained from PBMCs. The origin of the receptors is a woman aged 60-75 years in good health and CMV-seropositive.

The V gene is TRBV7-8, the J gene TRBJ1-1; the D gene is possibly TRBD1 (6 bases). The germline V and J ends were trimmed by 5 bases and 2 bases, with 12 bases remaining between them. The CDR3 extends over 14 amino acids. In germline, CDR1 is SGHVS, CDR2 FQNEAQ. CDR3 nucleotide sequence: TGTGCCAGCAGCGTACGACAGGCTAACACTGAAGCTTTCTTT. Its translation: CASSVRQANTEAFF.

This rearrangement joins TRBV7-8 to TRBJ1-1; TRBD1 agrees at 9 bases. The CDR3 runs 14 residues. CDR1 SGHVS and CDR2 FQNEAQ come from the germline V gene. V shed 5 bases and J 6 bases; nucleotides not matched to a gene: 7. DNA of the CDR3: TGTGCCAGCAGCGCGCGGACAGGGGACGCTGAAGCTTTCTTT. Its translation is CASSARTGDAEAFF. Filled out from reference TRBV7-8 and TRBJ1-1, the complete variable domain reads GAGVSQSPRYKVAKRGQDVALRCDPISGHVSLFWYQQALGQGPEFLTYFQNEAQLDKSGLPSDRFFAERPEGSVSTLKIQRTQQEDSAVYLCASSARTGDAEAFFGQGTRLTVV.

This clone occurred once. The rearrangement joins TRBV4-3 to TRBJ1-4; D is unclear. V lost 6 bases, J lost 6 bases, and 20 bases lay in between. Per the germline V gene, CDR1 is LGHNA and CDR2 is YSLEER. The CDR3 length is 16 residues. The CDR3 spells CASSIGELSLDEKLFF. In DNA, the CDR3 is TGCGCCAGCAGTATCGGGGAGCTAAGTCTGGATGAAAAACTGTTTTTT.

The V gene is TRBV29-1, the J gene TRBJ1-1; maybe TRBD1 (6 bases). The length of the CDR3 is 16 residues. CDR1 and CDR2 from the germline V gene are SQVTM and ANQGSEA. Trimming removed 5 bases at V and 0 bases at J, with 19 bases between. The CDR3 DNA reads TGCAGCGTTTTAGGAGATACACAGGGAGTGAACACTGAAGCTTTCTTT. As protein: CSVLGDTQGVNTEAFF.

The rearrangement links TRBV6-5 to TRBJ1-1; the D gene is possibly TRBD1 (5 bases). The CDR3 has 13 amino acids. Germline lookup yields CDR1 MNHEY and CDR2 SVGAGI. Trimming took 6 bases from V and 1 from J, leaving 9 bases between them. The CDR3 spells CASRGRANTEAFF. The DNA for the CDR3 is TGTGCCAGCAGGGGCAGGGCGAACACTGAAGCTTTCTTT.

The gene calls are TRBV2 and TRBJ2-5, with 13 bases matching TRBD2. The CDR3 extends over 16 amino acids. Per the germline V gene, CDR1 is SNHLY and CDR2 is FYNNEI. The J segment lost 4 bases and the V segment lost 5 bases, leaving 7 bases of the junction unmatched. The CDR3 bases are TGTGCCAGCAGTCCTAGGACTAGCGGGGGCCTAGAGACCCAGTACTTC. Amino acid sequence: CASSPRTSGGLETQYF.

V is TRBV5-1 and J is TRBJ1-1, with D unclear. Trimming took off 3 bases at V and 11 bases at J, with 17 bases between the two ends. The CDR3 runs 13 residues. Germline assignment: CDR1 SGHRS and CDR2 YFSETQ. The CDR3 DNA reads TGCGCCAGCAGCTCGGAGGTAGAGATTTCGGCTTTCTTT. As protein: CASSSEVEISAFF.

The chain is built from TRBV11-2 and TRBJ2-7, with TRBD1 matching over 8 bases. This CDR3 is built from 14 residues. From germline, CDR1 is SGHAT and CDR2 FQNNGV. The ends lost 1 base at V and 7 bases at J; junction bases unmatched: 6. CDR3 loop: CASSLGTGMGEQYF. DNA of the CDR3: TGTGCCAGCAGCTTAGGGACAGGGATGGGGGAGCAGTACTTC.

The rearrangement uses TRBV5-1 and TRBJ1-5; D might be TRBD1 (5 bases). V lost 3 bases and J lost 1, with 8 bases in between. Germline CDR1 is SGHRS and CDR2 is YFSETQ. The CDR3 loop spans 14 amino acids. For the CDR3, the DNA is TGCGCCAGCAGCTCAGGGTTAAGCAATCAGCCCCAGCATTTT. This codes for CASSSGLSNQPQHF.

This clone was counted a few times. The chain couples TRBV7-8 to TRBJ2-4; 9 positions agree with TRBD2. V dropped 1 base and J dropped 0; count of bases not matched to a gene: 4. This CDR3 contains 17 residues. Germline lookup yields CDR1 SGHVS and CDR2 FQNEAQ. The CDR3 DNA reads TGTGCCAGCAGCTTAGATATAGCGGGAGTAGCCAAAAACATTCAGTACTTC. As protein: CASSLDIAGVAKNIQYF.

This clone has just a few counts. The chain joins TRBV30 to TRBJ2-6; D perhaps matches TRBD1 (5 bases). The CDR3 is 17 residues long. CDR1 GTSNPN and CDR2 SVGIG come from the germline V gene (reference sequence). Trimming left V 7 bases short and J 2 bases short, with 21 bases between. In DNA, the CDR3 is TGTGCCTTAGCACGGTCGACAGCATTCACTGGGGCCAACGTCCTGACTTTC. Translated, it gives CALARSTAFTGANVLTF.

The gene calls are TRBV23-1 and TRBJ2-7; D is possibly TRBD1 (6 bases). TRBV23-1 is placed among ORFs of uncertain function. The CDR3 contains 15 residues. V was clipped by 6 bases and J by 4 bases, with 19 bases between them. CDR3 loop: CASRGDTTPSYEQYF. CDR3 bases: TGCGCCAGCAGGGGGGACACCACCCCGTCTTACGAGCAGTACTTC.

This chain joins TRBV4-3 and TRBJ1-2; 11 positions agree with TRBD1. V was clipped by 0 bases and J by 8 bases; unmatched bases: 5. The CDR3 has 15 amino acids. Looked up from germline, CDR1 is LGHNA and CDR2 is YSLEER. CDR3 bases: TGCGCCAGCAGCCAAGATGGGGACAGGGGGGTCGGCTACACCTTC. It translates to CASSQDGDRGVGYTF.